This T cell receptor (beta chain) stems from a study of metastatic and nonmetastatic thyroid tumors. This clone has a count of ten or more. Germline assignment: CDR1 LGHNA and CDR2 YSLEER. Trimming at V came to 0 bases and at J to 7 bases, leaving 6 bases not matched to a gene. This CDR3 region has 16 residues. No patient had received any treatment before thyroid surgery. Original processing notes: Built for papillary thyroid cancer, a distant-metastasis classifier drew on CDR3 differences across clinicopathological groups. TCRdb re-processed the PCR reads through MiXCR. The V and J calls and clone size are TCRdb's, not the authors'. The sample has roughly 63,000 clones; around 15% are singletons.

The chain couples TRBV4-3 to TRBJ2-1; 10 nucleotides align to TRBD2. The sequence was obtained from a male donor with papillary thyroid cancer or a benign thyroid nodule (not recorded which). Some clones in this sample may be carry-over from other donors' samples. Sequences were obtained from blood. DNA for the CDR3: TGCGCCAGCAGCCAAGATGAAGCGGGAGGGTGGAATGAGCAGTTCTTC. This codes for CASSQDEAGGWNEQFF.